These 3 T cell receptor beta chains were all obtained from the same sample, sequenced in a study of T cells in Graves' hyperthyroidism and ophthalmopathy. Authors of the study amplified TCR beta CDR3 regions from RNA transcripts. Using the HTBI primer set, a first-round RT-PCR was run on the TCR CDR3. TCRdb ran MiXCR on the multiplex PCR reads and lists one entry per CDR3 protein. Of hundreds of thousands of distinct CDR3 sequences in the sample, roughly a third were seen once. Sequences were obtained from blood. These receptor sequences come from a woman aged 40 to 50 with Graves' hyperthyroidism.

The chain joins TRBV7-2 to TRBJ1-4; TRBD1 agrees at 9 bases. Germline values: CDR1 SGHTA, CDR2 FQGNSA. The length of the CDR3 is 14 residues. The J segment lost 8 bases and the V segment lost 2 bases, leaving 3 bases of the junction unmatched. The CDR3 spells CASSLRGTGEKLFF. The CDR3 DNA is TGTGCCAGCAGCTTAAGGGGGACAGGGGAAAAACTGTTTTTT.

This clonotype was recorded many times. This chain links TRBV29-1 with TRBJ1-2; D is unresolved. V dropped 3 bases and J dropped 2 bases, with 16 bases sitting between them. The CDR3 spans 15 residues. Germline V gene sequence: CDR1 SQVTM, CDR2 ANQGSEA. The chain's CDR3 is CSVEGEMRRNYGYTF. CDR3 in DNA: TGCAGCGTTGAGGGTGAGATGAGGCGAAACTATGGCTACACCTTC.

This clonotype has a single count. The chain couples TRBV20-1 to TRBJ2-5, with D perhaps TRBD2 (5 bases). V lost 0 bases to trimming and J lost 3 bases, with 11 bases between them. In germline, CDR1 is DFQATT, CDR2 SNEGSKA (reference sequence). The CDR3 is made up of 14 amino acids. Here the CDR3 DNA reads TGCAGTGCTAGAGATCTCGAGAGGGAAGAGACCCAGTACTTC. It is translated as CSARDLEREETQYF.